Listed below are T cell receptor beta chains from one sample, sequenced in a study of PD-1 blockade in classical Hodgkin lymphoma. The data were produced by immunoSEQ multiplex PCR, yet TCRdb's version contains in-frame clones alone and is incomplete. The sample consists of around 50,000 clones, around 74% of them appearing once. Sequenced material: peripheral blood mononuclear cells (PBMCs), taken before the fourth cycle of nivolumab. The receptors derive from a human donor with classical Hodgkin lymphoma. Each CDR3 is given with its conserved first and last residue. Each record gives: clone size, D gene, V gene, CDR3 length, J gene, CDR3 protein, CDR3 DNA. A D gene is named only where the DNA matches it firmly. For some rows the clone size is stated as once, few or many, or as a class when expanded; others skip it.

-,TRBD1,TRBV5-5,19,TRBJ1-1,CASSLASSILRGLNTEAFF,TGTGCCAGCAGCTTGGCTTCCTCGATACTTAGGGGGCTGAACACTGAAGCTTTCTTT
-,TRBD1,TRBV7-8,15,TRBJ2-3,CASSRGTGRTDTQYF,TGTGCCAGCAGCAGAGGGACAGGGCGCACAGATACGCAGTATTTT
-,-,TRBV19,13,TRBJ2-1,CASSSSKGVEQFF,TGTGCCAGTAGTTCCTCCAAGGGGGTTGAGCAGTTCTTC
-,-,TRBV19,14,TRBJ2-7,CASSGTGNGYEQYF,TGTGCCAGTAGTGGTACAGGTAATGGGTACGAGCAGTACTTC
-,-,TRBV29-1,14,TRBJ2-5,CSVDGGGAQETQYF,TGCAGCGTCGATGGGGGTGGGGCTCAAGAGACCCAGTACTTC
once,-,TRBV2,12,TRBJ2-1,CASPRLNNEQFF,TGTGCCAGCCCCCGACTAAACAATGAGCAGTTCTTC
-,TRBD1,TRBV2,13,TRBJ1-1,CAGQTGNGAEAFF,TGTGCCGGACAGACAGGGAATGGGGCTGAAGCTTTCTTT
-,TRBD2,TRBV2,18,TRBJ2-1,CASRDRYVAGRGYNEQFF,TGTGCCAGCAGGGATCGGTATGTAGCGGGACGAGGATACAATGAGCAGTTCTTC
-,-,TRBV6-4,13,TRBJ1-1,CASSGTWGGRAFF,TGTGCCAGCAGTGGAACCTGGGGGGGGAGAGCTTTCTTT
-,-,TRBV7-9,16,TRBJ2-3,CASSFSIRARTDTQYF,TGTGCCAGCAGCTTTAGTATCAGGGCGAGAACAGATACGCAGTATTTT
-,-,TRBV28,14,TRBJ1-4,CASSGRTLNEKLFF,TGTGCCAGCAGCGGACGGACCCTTAATGAAAAACTGTTTTTT
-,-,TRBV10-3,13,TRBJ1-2,CAISLDANYGYTF,TGTGCCATCAGCTTAGACGCTAACTATGGCTACACCTTC
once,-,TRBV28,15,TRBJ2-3,CASSVVMKSTDTQYF,TGTGCCAGCAGTGTCGTAATGAAGAGCACAGATACGCAGTATTTT
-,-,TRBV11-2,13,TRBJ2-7,CASSAGMTYEQYF,TGTGCCAGCAGCGCCGGGATGACCTACGAGCAGTACTTC
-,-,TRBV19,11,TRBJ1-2,CASSTVYGYTF,TGTGCCAGTAGTACAGTCTATGGCTACACCTTC
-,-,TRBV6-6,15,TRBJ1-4,CASSKRGAANEKLFF,TGTGCCAGCTCCAAAAGGGGCGCAGCTAATGAAAAACTGTTTTTT
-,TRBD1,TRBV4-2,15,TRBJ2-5,CASSPRTGGWETQYF,TGTGCCAGCAGCCCTCGGACAGGGGGCTGGGAGACCCAGTACTTC
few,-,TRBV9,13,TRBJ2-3,CASSRPQVDTQYF,TGTGCCAGCAGCCGTCCCCAGGTGGATACGCAGTATTTT
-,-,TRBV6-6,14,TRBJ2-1,CASSYNLAPNEQFF,TGTGCCAGCAGTTACAATCTAGCGCCTAATGAGCAGTTCTTC
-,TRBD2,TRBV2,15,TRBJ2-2,CASTSSGRGTGELFF,TGTGCCAGCACTTCTAGCGGGAGAGGCACCGGGGAGCTGTTTTTT
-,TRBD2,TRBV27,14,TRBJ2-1,CASRTSGSYNEQFF,TGTGCCAGCAGGACTAGCGGCTCCTACAATGAGCAGTTCTTC
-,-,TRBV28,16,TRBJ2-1,CASSPRGARGRDEQFF,TGTGCCAGCAGTCCAAGGGGGGCGCGGGGTAGGGATGAGCAGTTCTTC
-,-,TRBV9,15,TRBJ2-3,CASSVQGHFSDTQYF,TGTGCCAGCAGCGTGCAGGGTCATTTTTCAGATACGCAGTATTTT
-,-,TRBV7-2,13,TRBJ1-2,CASTQLAERGYTF,TGTGCCAGCACCCAACTAGCGGAAAGAGGCTACACCTTC
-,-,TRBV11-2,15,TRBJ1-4,CASRFGQSTNEKLFF,TGTGCCAGCAGGTTCGGACAGTCCACTAATGAAAAACTGTTTTTT
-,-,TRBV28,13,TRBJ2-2,CASSLFNTGELFF,TGTGCCAGCAGTTTATTCAACACCGGGGAGCTGTTTTTT
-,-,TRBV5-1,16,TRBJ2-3,CASSLEWLSGTDTQYF,TGCGCCAGCAGCTTGGAGTGGTTGTCAGGAACAGATACGCAGTATTTT
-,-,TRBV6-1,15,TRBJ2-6,CASSAGDSGANVLTF,TGTGCCAGCAGTGCAGGGGACTCTGGGGCCAACGTCCTGACTTTC
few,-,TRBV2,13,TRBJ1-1,CASRTQMNTEAFF,TGTGCCAGCCGAACACAGATGAACACTGAAGCTTTCTTT
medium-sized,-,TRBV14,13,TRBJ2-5,CASSRQDQETQYF,TGTGCCAGCAGTCGACAGGACCAAGAGACCCAGTACTTC
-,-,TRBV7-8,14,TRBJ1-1,CASSSWTANTEAFF,TGTGCCAGCAGCTCATGGACAGCAAACACTGAAGCTTTCTTT
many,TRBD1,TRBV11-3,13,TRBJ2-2,CASSLYRGGELFF,TGTGCCAGCAGCTTGTACAGGGGCGGGGAGCTGTTTTTT
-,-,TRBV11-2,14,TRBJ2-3,CASSYGFRADTQYF,TGTGCCAGCAGCTACGGGTTTCGTGCAGATACGCAGTATTTT
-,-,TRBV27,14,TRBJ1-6,CAVQGALRNSPLHF,TGTGCCGTCCAGGGTGCCTTGAGGAATTCACCCCTCCACTTT
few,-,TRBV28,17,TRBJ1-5,CASSLPGGGNSNQPQHF,TGTGCCAGCAGTCTCCCGGGAGGGGGGAATAGCAATCAGCCCCAGCATTTT
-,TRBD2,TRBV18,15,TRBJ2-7,CASSPDSGRFYEQYF,TGTGCCAGCTCACCCGATAGCGGGAGATTCTACGAGCAGTACTTC
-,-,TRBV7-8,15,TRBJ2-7,CASSRRDVGDYEQYF,TGTGCCAGCAGCCGCCGGGACGTGGGGGACTACGAGCAGTACTTC
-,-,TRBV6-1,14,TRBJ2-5,CASSHRDIQETQYF,TGTGCCAGCAGTCACCGGGACATCCAAGAGACCCAGTACTTC
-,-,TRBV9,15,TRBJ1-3,CASSVGGVSRNTIYF,TGTGCCAGCAGCGTAGGAGGAGTCTCCAGAAACACCATATATTTT
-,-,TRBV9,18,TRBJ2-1,CASSVDGVGSGLYNEQFF,TGTGCCAGCAGCGTAGACGGGGTTGGTAGCGGACTGTACAATGAGCAGTTCTTC
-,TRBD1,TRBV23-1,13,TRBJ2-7,CARTGQGPYEQYF,TGCGCCAGAACAGGACAGGGACCCTACGAGCAGTACTTC
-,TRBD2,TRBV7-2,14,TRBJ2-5,CASSYGTSAWAQYF,TGTGCCAGCAGCTATGGGACTAGCGCCTGGGCCCAGTACTTC
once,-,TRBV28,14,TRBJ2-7,CASNLAWGSYEQYF,TGTGCCAGCAACCTAGCATGGGGCTCCTACGAGCAGTACTTC
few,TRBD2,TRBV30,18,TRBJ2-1,CAWSAISGRAAAYNEQFF,TGTGCCTGGAGTGCCATCAGCGGGAGGGCCGCCGCCTACAATGAGCAGTTCTTC
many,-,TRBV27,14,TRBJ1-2,CASSMEGRNYGYTF,TGTGCCAGCAGTATGGAGGGACGGAACTATGGCTACACCTTC
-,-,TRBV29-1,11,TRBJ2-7,CSVGHAYEQYF,TGCAGCGTCGGGCACGCCTACGAGCAGTACTTC
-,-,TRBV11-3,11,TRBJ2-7,CASRGSYEQYF,TGTGCCAGCAGGGGGTCTTACGAGCAGTACTTC
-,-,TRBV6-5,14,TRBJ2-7,CASSSRDTSYEQYF,TGTGCCAGCAGTTCGCGGGACACCTCCTACGAGCAGTACTTC